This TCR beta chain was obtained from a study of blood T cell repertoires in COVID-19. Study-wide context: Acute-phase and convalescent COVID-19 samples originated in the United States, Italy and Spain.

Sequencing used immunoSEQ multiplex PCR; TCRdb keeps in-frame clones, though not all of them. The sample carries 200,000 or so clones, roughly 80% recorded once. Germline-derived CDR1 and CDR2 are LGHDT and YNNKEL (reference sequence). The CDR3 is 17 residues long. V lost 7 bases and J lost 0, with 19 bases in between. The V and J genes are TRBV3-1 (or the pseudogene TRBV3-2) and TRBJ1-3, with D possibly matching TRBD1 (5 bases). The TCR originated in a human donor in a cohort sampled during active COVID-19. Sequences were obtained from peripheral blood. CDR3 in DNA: TGTGCCAGCACAAAAACAAGGACACAGTTCTCTGGAAACACCATATATTTT. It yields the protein CASTKTRTQFSGNTIYF.